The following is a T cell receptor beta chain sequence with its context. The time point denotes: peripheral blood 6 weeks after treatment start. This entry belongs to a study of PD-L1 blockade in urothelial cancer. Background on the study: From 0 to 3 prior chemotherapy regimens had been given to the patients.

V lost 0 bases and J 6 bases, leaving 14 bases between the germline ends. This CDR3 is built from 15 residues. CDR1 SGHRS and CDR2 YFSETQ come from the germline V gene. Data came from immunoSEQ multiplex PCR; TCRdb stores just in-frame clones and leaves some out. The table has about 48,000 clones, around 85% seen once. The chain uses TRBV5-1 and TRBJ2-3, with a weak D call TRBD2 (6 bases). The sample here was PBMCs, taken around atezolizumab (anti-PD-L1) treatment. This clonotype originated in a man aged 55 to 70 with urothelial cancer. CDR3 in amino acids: CASSLAGTPGDTQYF. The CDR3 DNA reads TGCGCCAGCAGCTTGGCAGGGACTCCCGGGGATACGCAGTATTTT.